The sequence of this T cell receptor (beta chain) was determined in a study of T cell responses to AZD1222 COVID-19 vaccine. The CDR3 consists of 16 residues. The J segment lost 1 base and the V segment lost 7 bases, leaving 12 bases of the junction unmatched. Germline values: CDR1 SGHRS, CDR2 YFSETQ. As for this clone: Its target is unknown.

Study observations and caveats: Nearly half of spike-specific TCRs reportedly target unmutated variant regions. White British ancestry dominated among donors, who included more females, and clonal diversity was possibly underestimated. Spike-specific TCR repertoires showed rising breadth and depth after two AZD1222 doses.

The table came from immunoSEQ multiplex PCR; TCRdb's copy has only in-frame clones and leaves some out. This sample yields about 85,000 clones, of which about 90% are seen a single time; approximately 15% belongs to the top ten. The starting material was peripheral blood, obtained on day 0 of AZD1222 vaccination. This receptor was identified in an adult in good health. The rearrangement links TRBV5-1 to TRBJ2-3, with 7 bases fitting TRBD2. CDR3 DNA: TGCGCCAGCCGCCCGGGAAGCGGGGACCGCACAGATACGCAGTATTTT. This sequence encodes CASRPGSGDRTDTQYF.